This is a list of T cell receptor beta chains from one sample in a study of cytomegalovirus exposure and HLA in healthy donors. TCRdb keeps only in-frame clones here, not all; method: immunoSEQ multiplex PCR. The sample records tens of thousands of clones, roughly three quarters being singletons. The sequenced material came from PBMCs. The source is a man between 25 and 39 years old in good health and CMV-seronegative. CDR3s include the opening cysteine and the closing phenylalanine or tryptophan. D genes are given only for firm matches. Some rows have no size entry. The others give once, few or many, or a class for an expanded clone.

V gene	CDR3 length	J gene	clone size	D gene	CDR3 DNA	CDR3 protein
TRBV4-3	16	TRBJ1-6	NA	NA	TGCGCCAGCAGCCAAGATGGGGGCGCTAACGCTTCACCCCTCCACTTT	CASSQDGGANASPLHF
TRBV5-4	14	TRBJ1-2	NA	TRBD1	TGTGCCAGTACGTCGCGACAGGGGGCTGTTGGCTACACCTTC	CASTSRQGAVGYTF
TRBV27	18	TRBJ1-3	NA	TRBD1	TGTGCCAGCAGCATCTACCCCCCACAGGGGTTGCAAGGAAACACCATATATTTT	CASSIYPPQGLQGNTIYF
TRBV30	15	TRBJ2-1	NA	NA	TGTGCCTGGAGTGGGACTGCCTTCTCCTACAATGAGCAGTTCTTC	CAWSGTAFSYNEQFF
TRBV19	14	TRBJ2-3	NA	NA	TGTGCCAGTAGTATATCGGGGGGCGTGGATACGCAGTATTTT	CASSISGGVDTQYF
TRBV10-2	12	TRBJ2-5	once	NA	TGCGCCAGCAGTGAAGGGGGAGAGACCCAGTACTTC	CASSEGGETQYF
TRBV20-1	11	TRBJ2-7	NA	TRBD2	TGCAGTGCCCCCGGGAGGTACGAGCAGTACTTC	CSAPGRYEQYF
TRBV6-6	12	TRBJ1-2	NA	NA	TGTGCCAGCAGTTACATATCTGGCGGCTACACCTTC	CASSYISGGYTF
TRBV14	14	TRBJ1-2	few	NA	TGTGCCAGCAGCCAAGGGGCAGGGCGTGAAGGCTACACCTTC	CASSQGAGREGYTF
TRBV7-6	17	TRBJ1-2	NA	NA	TGTGCCAGCAGCTTAGCCCCCCCCTCAGACAGATTCTATGGCTACACCTTC	CASSLAPPSDRFYGYTF
TRBV12-5	17	TRBJ1-5	NA	NA	TGTGCTAGTGGTTTGGCGCGGTATCCCAACAGGACTCAGCCCCAGCATTTT	CASGLARYPNRTQPQHF
TRBV9	16	TRBJ2-2	NA	NA	TGTGCCAGCAGCCTTAACAGGGTAGGGAACACCGGGGAGCTGTTTTTT	CASSLNRVGNTGELFF
TRBV10-3	12	TRBJ1-5	NA	TRBD1	TGTGCCATCAGGGGGACAGGGGAAGACCAGCATTTT	CAIRGTGEDQHF
TRBV27	14	TRBJ1-1	NA	NA	TGTGCCAGCAGTTTCCAGGGGTTGAACACTGAAGCTTTCTTT	CASSFQGLNTEAFF
TRBV18	15	TRBJ1-4	few	NA	TGTGCCAGCTCCCCTCTCGGGTCTGGGAATGAAAAACTGTTTTTT	CASSPLGSGNEKLFF
TRBV18	14	TRBJ1-5	NA	NA	TGTGCCAGCTCACTTAGGGGAAGCAATCAGCCCCAGCATTTT	CASSLRGSNQPQHF
TRBV6-6	15	TRBJ2-3	NA	TRBD2	TGTGCCAGCAGGGGTAGCGGGGGGATCGCAGATACGCAGTATTTT	CASRGSGGIADTQYF
TRBV28	14	TRBJ2-3	NA	NA	TGTGCCAGCAGTTTACGCGGACTCACAGATACGCAGTATTTT	CASSLRGLTDTQYF
TRBV7-9	14	TRBJ1-2	NA	NA	TGTGCCAGCAGCCGTGTGGGGGGGATCTATGGCTACACCTTC	CASSRVGGIYGYTF
TRBV30	14	TRBJ1-5	NA	NA	TGTGCCTGGAGTGTACGGGGTAGCAATCAGCCCCAGCATTTT	CAWSVRGSNQPQHF
TRBV2	16	TRBJ2-3	few	NA	TGTGCCAGCGGGAACGTGGGGGGTCCTTACCCGGATACGCAGTATTTT	CASGNVGGPYPDTQYF
TRBV9	12	TRBJ1-2	NA	NA	TGTGCCAGCAGCGTACATCAGTATGGCTACACCTTC	CASSVHQYGYTF
TRBV30	13	TRBJ2-1	NA	TRBD1	TGTGCCTTAGGGGGCGGAGATTACAATGAGCAGTTCTTC	CALGGGDYNEQFF
TRBV9	16	TRBJ2-7	NA	NA	TGTGCCAGCAGCGTAGCGGCGGCTAGCGCCGCCGGCGAGCAGTACTTC	CASSVAAASAAGEQYF
TRBV30	13	TRBJ1-2	NA	NA	TGTGCCTGGAGTGTTCAGGGTGACTATGGCTACACCTTC	CAWSVQGDYGYTF
TRBV19	16	TRBJ1-5	NA	NA	TGTGCCAGTAGTGCCTGGACAGTGTTCGGCAATCAGCCCCAGCATTTT	CASSAWTVFGNQPQHF
TRBV11-3	11	TRBJ2-7	NA	NA	TGTGCCAGCAGCCGACTCTACGAGCAGTACTTC	CASSRLYEQYF